These T cell receptor beta chains were read from a single sample in a study of OX40 agonist ivuxolimab in advanced cancers. Here immunoSEQ multiplex PCR was the method, and the copy in TCRdb shows in-frame clones only, minus some. The sample shows 90,000 to 100,000 clones, approximately 85% of them seen only once. This specimen consisted of CD4+ or CD8+ T cells sorted from blood, obtained in a trial of the OX40 agonist ivuxolimab. These receptors originate from an adult with an advanced solid tumor such as melanoma, head and neck, liver or kidney cancer. Both conserved end residues are part of each CDR3. Each record gives: D gene, clone size, V gene, J gene, CDR3 DNA, CDR3 protein. The D gene is left open where the match is weak. Clone size is shown for a subset of rows, as once, few, many or a class of expanded clone.

TRBD1	-	TRBV4-3	TRBJ2-3	TGCGCCAGCAGCCAAGTTACTCCCGAGCGACAGGGGATCGGAGATACGCAGTATTTT	CASSQVTPERQGIGDTQYF
-	-	TRBV19	TRBJ1-6	TGTGCCAGCTCAATACAGGGTATTGCTTCACCCCTCCACTTT	CASSIQGIASPLHF
TRBD1	-	TRBV18	TRBJ2-7	TGTGCCAGCTCACAGAATCCGGGACAGGGACAGACGTACTTC	CASSQNPGQGQTYF
-	-	TRBV5-1	TRBJ1-3	TGCGCCAGCAGCCCGGCCTTAAGCTCTGGAAACACCATATATTTT	CASSPALSSGNTIYF
-	once	TRBV6-5	TRBJ1-1	TGTGCCAGCAGTTACTCAGTGGGGCCGGGGGTAGCTTTCTTT	CASSYSVGPGVAFF
-	-	TRBV19	TRBJ2-2	TGTGCCAGTAGTATCGGGGCTGGCGGGGAGCTGTTTTTT	CASSIGAGGELFF
TRBD1	-	TRBV5-1	TRBJ1-2	TGCGCCAGCAGCTTGTTACAGGGGGCGCGTGGCTACACCTTC	CASSLLQGARGYTF
TRBD1	-	TRBV4-1	TRBJ1-4	TGCGCCAGCAGCAACTTCCGGGACAGGGCTGAAAAACTGTTTTTT	CASSNFRDRAEKLFF
-	-	TRBV5-1	TRBJ2-7	TGCGCCAGCAGCTACGGAGGGTACGAGCAGTACTTC	CASSYGGYEQYF
-	-	TRBV28	TRBJ1-5	TGTGCCAGCCTTGGGGGTGGCAATCAGCCCCAGCATTTT	CASLGGGNQPQHF
-	-	TRBV7-9	TRBJ2-7	TGTGCCAGCAGGTACGGGAGCTCCTACGAGCAGTACTTC	CASRYGSSYEQYF
TRBD2	-	TRBV2	TRBJ2-7	TGTGCCAGCTTACCGGGACTAGCGGGAGGGAGGACCTACGAGCAGTACTTC	CASLPGLAGGRTYEQYF
-	-	TRBV6-1	TRBJ1-3	TGTGCCAGCAGTGAATTTCCTTGGTTTTCACCCCCGAATCAGCGCTCTGGAAACACCATATATTTT	CASSEFPWFSPPNQRSGNTIYF
-	few	TRBV2	TRBJ1-5	TGTGCCAGCAGTCCGTGGGGAGGACACAATCAGCCCCAGCATTTT	CASSPWGGHNQPQHF
-	-	TRBV4-3	TRBJ2-3	TGCGCCAGCAGCCAAGGGGAGCCAGATACGCAGTATTTT	CASSQGEPDTQYF
-	-	TRBV7-2	TRBJ1-2	TGTGCCAGCAGCTTATTGAGTAACTTGGGGGGCGGCTACACCTTC	CASSLLSNLGGGYTF
-	-	TRBV6-1	TRBJ2-1	TGTGCCAGCAGTGTCAAATTGGACTATTGGCCCTACAATGAGCAGTTCTTC	CASSVKLDYWPYNEQFF
-	-	TRBV6-5	TRBJ2-7	TGTGCCAGCAGCTCCACAGGGACCTACGAGCAGTACTTC	CASSSTGTYEQYF
TRBD1	-	TRBV28	TRBJ1-5	TGTGCCAGCAGTTCCCCCCTGTTGACAGGGCTCGGCCAGCCCCAGCATTTT	CASSSPLLTGLGQPQHF
TRBD2	-	TRBV4-1	TRBJ2-3	TGCGCCAGCAGCCAATGGGCTGGGCGGGGGAACACAGATACGCAGTATTTT	CASSQWAGRGNTDTQYF
TRBD1	-	TRBV27	TRBJ2-6	TGTGCCAGCAGTTTAAGAGGTGCAGGGGGCGCTGGGGCCAACGTCCTGACTTTC	CASSLRGAGGAGANVLTF
-	once	TRBV5-6	TRBJ1-4	TGTGCCAGCAGCTCGGACAGTTATAATGAAAAACTGTTTTTT	CASSSDSYNEKLFF
TRBD1	-	TRBV5-5	TRBJ1-3	TGTGCCAGCAGCTTTTTTGACAGGGAATCTGGAAACACCATATATTTT	CASSFFDRESGNTIYF
-	-	TRBV28	TRBJ2-7	TGTGCCAGCAGTTTGTCGGCCCGGGAGTCCTCCCAGTACTTC	CASSLSARESSQYF
-	-	TRBV6-5	TRBJ2-2	TGTGCCAGCAGCAAATTAGGAGGACAGCTGTTTTTT	CASSKLGGQLFF
-	-	TRBV15	TRBJ2-7	TGTGCCACCAGCGAGGGGACTGGCTACGAGCAGTACTTC	CATSEGTGYEQYF
-	-	TRBV4-2	TRBJ2-7	TGTGCCAGCAGCCAAGATCAAGGGGTTGGGCACTTC	CASSQDQGVGHF
TRBD2	-	TRBV30	TRBJ2-5	TGTGCCTGGAGTGTAGGGCGGGAGGAGGAAGAGACCCAGTACTTC	CAWSVGREEEETQYF
TRBD2	-	TRBV5-4	TRBJ2-3	TGTGCCAGCAGCCAAGGTTTAGCGGGAGGGAGGCCAGATACGCAGTATTTT	CASSQGLAGGRPDTQYF
-	-	TRBV19	TRBJ2-3	TGTGCCAGTAGTATGAGGGGCACAGATACGCAGTATTTT	CASSMRGTDTQYF
TRBD2	-	TRBV9	TRBJ2-7	TGTGCCAGCAGCGAGTCTTTAGCGGGAGGATTTTACGAGCAGTACTTC	CASSESLAGGFYEQYF
TRBD1	once	TRBV11-3	TRBJ1-1	TGTGCCAGCAGCTTCGGACAGGGCTTTACTGAAGCTTTCTTT	CASSFGQGFTEAFF
-	-	TRBV7-9	TRBJ1-1	TGTGCCAGCAGCTTAGAACTCTCAAACACTGAAGCTTTCTTT	CASSLELSNTEAFF